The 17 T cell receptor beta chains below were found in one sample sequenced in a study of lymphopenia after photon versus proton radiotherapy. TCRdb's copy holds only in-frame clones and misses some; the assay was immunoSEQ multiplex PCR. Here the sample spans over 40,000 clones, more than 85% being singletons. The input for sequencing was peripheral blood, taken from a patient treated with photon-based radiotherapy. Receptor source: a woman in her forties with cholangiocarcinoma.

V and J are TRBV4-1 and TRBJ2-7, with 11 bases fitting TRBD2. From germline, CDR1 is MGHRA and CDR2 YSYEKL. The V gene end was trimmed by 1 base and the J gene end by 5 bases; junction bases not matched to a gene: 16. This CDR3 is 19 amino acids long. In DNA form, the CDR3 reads TGCGCCAGCAGCCAAGTACTATATTCGCCCCAACTAGCGGGAGACGAGCAGTACTTC. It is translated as CASSQVLYSPQLAGDEQYF.

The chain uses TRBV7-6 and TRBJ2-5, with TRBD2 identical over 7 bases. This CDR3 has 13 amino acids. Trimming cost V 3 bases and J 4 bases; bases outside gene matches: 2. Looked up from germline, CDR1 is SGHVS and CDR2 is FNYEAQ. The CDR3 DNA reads TGTGCCAGCAGCTTGGGGGGGAGAGAGACCCAGTACTTC. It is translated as CASSLGGRETQYF.

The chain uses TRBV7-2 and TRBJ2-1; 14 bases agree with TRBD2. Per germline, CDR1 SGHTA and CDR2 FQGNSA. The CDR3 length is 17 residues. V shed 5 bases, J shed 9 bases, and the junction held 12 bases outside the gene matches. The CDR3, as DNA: TGTGCCAGCAGCCCGTACCCGGGACTAGCGGGAGTCGGTGAGCAGTTCTTC. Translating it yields CASSPYPGLAGVGEQFF.

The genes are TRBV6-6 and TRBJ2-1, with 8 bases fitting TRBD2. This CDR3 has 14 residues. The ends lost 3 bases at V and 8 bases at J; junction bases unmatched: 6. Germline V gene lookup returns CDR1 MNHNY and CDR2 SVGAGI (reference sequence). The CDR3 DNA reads TGTGCCAGCAGTTATAGCGGGGAGAGGGATGAGCAGTTCTTC. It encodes CASSYSGERDEQFF.

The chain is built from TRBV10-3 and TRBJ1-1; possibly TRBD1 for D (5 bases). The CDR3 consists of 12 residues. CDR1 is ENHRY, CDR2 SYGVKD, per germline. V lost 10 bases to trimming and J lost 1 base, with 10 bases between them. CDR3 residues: CATGAGNTEAFF. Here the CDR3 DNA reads TGTGCCACCGGGGCAGGGAACACTGAAGCTTTCTTT.

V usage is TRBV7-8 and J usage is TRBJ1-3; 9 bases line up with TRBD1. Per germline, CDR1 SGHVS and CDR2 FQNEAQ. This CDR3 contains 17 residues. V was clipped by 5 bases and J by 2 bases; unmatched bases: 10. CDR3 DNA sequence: TGTGCCAGCAGCGCCCGGGACAGGGCGTTAGCTGGAAACACCATATATTTT. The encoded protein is CASSARDRALAGNTIYF.

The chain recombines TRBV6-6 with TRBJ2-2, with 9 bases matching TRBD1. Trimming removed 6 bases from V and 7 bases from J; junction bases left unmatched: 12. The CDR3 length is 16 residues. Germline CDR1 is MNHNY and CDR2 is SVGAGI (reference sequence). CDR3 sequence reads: CASREQTGGRGGELFF. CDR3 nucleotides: TGTGCCAGCAGGGAACAGACAGGGGGACGGGGCGGGGAGCTGTTTTTT.

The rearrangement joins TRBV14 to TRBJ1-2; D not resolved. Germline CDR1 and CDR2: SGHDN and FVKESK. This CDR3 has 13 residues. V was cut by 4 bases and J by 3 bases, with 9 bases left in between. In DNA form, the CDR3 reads TGTGCCAGCAGCCCGACCCTTTACTATGGCTACACCTTC. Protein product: CASSPTLYYGYTF. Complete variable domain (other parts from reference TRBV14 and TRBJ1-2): EAGVTQFPSHSVIEKGQTVTLRCDPISGHDNLYWYRRVMGKEIKFLLHFVKESKQDESGMPNNRFLAERTGGTYSTLKVQPAELEDSGVYFCASSPTLYYGYTFGSGTRLTVV.

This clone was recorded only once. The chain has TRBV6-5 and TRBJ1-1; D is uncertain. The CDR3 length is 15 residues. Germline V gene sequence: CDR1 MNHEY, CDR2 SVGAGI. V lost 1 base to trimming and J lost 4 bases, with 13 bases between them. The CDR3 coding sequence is TGTGCCAGCAGTTACTTGCGGGGATTGACCACTGAAGCTTTCTTT. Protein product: CASSYLRGLTTEAFF.

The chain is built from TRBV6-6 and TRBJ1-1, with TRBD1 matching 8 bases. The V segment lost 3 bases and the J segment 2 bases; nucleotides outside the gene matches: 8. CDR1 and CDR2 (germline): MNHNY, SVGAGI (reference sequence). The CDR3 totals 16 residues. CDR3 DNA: TGTGCCAGCAGTTATAGTTGGCCAGGGGGCAACACTGAAGCTTTCTTT. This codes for CASSYSWPGGNTEAFF.

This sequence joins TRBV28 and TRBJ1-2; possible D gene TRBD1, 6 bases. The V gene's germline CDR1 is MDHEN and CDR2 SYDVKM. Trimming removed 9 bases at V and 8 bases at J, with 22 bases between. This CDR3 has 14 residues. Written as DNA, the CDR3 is TGTGCCAGTATTACAGCGGGGAGGGGGTCGGGCTACACCTTC. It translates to CASITAGRGSGYTF.

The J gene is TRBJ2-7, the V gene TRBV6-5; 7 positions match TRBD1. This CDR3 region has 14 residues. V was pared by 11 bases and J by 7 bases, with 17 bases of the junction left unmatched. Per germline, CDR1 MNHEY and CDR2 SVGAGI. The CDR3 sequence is CASQNSDRIGEQYF. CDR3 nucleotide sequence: TGTGCCTCACAGAATTCGGACAGGATCGGAGAGCAGTACTTC.

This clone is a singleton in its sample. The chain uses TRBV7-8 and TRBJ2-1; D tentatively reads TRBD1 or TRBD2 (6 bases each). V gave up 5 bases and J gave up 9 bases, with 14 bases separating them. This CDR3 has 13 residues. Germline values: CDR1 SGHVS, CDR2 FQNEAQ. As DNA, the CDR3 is TGTGCCAGCAGCCCCCACGGGGGCGGTGAGCAGTTCTTC. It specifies CASSPHGGGEQFF.

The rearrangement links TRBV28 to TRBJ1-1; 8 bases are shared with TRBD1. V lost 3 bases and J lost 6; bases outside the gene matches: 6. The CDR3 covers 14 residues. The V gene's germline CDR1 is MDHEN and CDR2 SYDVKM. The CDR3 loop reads CASSFQGAMAEAFF. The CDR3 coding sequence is TGTGCCAGCAGTTTTCAGGGGGCGATGGCTGAAGCTTTCTTT.

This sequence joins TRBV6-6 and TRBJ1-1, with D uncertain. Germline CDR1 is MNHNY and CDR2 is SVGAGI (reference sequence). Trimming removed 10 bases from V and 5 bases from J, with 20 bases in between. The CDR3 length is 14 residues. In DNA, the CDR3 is TGTGCCACCCGTGGGCAGCAAAAAAGGACTGAAGCTTTCTTT. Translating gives CATRGQQKRTEAFF.

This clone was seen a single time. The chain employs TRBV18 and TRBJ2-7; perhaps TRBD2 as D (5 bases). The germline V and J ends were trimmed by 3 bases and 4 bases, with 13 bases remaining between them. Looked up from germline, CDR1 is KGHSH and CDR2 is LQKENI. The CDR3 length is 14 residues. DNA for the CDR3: TGTGCCAGCTCACCCTCCGGGAACCTTTACGAGCAGTACTTC. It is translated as CASSPSGNLYEQYF.

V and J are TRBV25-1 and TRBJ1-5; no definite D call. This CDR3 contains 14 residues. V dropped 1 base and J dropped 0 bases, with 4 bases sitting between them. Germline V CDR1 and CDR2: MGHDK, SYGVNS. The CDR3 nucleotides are TGTGCCAGCAGTGAATTCGATAGCAATCAGCCCCAGCATTTT. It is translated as CASSEFDSNQPQHF.